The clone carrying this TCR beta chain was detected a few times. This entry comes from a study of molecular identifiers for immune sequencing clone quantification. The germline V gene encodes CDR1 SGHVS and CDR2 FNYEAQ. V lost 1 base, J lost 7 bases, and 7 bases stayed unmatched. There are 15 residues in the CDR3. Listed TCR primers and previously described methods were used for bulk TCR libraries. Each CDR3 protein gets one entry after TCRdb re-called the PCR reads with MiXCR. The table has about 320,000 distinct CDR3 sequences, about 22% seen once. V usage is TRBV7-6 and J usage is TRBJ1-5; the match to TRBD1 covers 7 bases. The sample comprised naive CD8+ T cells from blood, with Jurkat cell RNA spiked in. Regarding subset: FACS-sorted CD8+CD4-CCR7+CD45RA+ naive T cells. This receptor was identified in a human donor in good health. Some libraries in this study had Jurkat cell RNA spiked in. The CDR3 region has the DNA TGTGCCAGCAGCTTAGATTCAGGGGGGGGACAGCCCCAGCATTTT. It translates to CASSLDSGGGQPQHF. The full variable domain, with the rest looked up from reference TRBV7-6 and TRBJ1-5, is GAGVSQSPRYKVTKRGQDVALRCDPISGHVSLYWYRQALGQGPEFLTYFNYEAQQDKSGLPNDRFSAERPEGSISTLTIQRTEQRDSAMYRCASSLDSGGGQPQHFGDGTRLSIL.